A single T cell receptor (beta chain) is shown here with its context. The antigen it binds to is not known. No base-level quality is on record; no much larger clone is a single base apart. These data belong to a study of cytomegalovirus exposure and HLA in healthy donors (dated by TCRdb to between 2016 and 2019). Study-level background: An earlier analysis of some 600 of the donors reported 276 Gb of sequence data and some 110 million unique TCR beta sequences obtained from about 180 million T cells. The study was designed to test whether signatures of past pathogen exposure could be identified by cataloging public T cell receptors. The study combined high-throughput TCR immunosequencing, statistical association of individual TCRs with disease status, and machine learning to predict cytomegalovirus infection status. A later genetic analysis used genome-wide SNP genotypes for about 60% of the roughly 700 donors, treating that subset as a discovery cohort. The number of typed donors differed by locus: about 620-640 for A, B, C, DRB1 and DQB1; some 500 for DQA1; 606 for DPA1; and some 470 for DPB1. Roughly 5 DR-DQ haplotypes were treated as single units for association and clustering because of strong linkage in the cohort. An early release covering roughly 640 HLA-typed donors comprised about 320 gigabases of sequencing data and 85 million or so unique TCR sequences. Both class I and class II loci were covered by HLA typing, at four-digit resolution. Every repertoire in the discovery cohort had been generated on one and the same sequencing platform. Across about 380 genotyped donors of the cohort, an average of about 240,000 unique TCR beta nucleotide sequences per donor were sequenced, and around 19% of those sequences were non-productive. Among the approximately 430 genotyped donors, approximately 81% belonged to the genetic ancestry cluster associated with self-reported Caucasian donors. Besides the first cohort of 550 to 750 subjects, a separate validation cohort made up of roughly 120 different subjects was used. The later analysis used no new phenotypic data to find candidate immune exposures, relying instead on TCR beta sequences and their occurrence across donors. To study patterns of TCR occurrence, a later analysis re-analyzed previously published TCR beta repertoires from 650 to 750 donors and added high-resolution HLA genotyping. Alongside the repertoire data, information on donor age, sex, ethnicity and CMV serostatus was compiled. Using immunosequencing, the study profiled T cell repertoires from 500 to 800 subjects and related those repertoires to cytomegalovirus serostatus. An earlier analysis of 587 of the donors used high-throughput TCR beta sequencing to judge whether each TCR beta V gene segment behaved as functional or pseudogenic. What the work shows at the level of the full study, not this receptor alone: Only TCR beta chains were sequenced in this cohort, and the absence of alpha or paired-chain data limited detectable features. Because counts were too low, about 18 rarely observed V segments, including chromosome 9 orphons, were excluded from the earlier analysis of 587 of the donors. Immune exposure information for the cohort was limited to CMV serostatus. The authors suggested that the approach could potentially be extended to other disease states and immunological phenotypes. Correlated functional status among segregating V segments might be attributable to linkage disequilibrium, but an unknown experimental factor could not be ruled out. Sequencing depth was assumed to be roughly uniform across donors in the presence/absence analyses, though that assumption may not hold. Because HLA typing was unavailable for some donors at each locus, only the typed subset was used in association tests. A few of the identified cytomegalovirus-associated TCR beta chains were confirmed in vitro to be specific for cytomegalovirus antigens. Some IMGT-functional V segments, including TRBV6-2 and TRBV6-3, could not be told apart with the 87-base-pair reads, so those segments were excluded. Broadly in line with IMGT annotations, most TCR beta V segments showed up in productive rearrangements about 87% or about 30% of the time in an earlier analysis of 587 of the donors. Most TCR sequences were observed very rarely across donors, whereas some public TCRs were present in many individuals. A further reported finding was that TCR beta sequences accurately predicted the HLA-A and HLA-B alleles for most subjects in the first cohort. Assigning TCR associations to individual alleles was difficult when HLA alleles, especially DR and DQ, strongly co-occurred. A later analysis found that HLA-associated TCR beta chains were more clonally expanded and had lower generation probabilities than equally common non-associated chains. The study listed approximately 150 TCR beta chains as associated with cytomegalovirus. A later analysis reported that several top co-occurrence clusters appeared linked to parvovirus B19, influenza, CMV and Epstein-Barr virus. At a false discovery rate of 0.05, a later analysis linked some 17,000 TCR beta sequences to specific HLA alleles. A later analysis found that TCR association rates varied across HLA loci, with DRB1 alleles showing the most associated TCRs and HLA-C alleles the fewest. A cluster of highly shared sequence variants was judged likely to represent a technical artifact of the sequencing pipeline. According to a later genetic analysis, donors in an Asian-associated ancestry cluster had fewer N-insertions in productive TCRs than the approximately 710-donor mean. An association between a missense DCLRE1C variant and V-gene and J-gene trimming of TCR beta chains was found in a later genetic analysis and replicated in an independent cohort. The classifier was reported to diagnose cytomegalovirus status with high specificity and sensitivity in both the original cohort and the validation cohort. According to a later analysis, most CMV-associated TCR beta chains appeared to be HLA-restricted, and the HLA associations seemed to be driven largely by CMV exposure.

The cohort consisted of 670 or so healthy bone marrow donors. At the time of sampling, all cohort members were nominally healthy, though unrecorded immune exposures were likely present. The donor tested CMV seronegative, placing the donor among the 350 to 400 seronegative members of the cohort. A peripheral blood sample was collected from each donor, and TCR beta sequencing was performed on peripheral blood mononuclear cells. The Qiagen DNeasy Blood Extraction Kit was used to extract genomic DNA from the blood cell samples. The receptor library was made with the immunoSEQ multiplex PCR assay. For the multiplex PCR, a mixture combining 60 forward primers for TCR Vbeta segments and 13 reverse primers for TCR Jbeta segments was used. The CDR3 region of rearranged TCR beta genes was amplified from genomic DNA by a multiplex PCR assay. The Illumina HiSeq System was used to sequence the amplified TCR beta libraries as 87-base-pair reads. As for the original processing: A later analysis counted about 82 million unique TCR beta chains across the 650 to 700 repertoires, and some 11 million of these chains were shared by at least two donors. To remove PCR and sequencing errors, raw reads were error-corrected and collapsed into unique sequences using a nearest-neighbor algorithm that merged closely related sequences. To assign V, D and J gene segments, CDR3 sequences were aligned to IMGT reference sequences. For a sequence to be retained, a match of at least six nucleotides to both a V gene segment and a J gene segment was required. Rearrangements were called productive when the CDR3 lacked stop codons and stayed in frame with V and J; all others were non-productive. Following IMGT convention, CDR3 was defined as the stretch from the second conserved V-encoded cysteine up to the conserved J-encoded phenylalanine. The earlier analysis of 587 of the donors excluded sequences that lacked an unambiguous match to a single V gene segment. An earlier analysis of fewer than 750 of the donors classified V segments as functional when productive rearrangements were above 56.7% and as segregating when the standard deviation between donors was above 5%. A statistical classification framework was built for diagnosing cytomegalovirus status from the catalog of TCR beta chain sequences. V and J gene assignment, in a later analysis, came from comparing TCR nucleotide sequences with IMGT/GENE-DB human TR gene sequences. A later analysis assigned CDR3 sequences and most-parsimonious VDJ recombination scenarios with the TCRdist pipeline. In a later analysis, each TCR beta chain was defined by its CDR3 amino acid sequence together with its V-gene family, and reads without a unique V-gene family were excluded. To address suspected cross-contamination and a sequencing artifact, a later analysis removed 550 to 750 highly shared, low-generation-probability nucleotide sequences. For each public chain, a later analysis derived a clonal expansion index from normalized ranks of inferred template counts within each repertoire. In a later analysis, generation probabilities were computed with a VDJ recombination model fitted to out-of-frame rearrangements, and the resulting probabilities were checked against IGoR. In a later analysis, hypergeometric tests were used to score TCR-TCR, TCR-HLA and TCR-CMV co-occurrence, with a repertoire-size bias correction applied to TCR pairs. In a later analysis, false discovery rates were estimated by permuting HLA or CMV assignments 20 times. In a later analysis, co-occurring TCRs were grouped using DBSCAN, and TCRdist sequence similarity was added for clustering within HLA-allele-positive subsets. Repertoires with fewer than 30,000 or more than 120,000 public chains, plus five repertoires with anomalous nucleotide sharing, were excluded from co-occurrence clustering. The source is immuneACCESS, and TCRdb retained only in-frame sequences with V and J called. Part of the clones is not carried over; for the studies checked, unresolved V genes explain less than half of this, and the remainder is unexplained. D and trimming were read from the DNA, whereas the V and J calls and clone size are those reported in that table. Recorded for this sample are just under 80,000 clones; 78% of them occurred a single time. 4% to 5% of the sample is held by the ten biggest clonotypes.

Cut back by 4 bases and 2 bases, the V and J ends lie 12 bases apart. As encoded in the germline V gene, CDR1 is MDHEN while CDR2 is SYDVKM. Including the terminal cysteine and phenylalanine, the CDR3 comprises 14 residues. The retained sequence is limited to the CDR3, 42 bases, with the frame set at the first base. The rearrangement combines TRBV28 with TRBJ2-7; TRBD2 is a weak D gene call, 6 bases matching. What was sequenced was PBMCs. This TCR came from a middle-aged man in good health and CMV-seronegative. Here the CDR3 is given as CASSSGTLTYEQYF. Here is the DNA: TGTGCCAGCAGTTCCGGGACTTTAACCTACGAGCAGTACTTC.